This TCR beta chain emerged from a study of blood T cells in healthy people across ages (dated by TCRdb to about 2015). About the investigation overall: In model experiments, template switching captured about one uniquely barcoded TCR beta cDNA molecule for every two T cells. The study measured age-related changes in TCR beta repertoire diversity using deep sequencing normalized with unique cDNA molecular identifiers. The study analyzed two additional independent replicas of 1 million unique cDNA reads from the same blood draw for two donors, one aged 18 to 29 and one aged 80 or older. The donors were split into four age groups: young (average about 16 years), middle-aged (roughly 39), aged (about 62) and long-lived (roughly 88).

General findings and caveats noted by the study authors: Observed TCR beta diversity per million T cells fell roughly linearly with age, and a significant reduction was already apparent by age around 40. There was a strong correlation between observed TCR beta diversity and the percentage of naive T cells measured by flow cytometry. Bulk unsorted PBMC profiling prevented conclusive comparison of naive and antigen-experienced compartments. Compared with the aged group, more naive CD4+ T cells, fewer expanded clones and increased TCR diversity were shown by the long-lived group, suggesting age selection. Estimates of total diversity based on one million sequenced T cells were considered lower bounds and underestimates. Because donor CMV infection status was unknown, age-related changes in expanded clonotypes were potentially confounded.

The CDR3 contains 16 residues, cysteine and phenylalanine counted. Only the CDR3 part of the read is kept: 48 bases, read in frame from the first base. CDR1 and CDR2 were assigned from the germline V gene (reference sequence) as DFQATT and SNEGSKA. Trimming leaves V shorter by 2 bases and J shorter by 5 bases, with the junction holding 13 bases beyond the gene matches. The donors were roughly 40 Caucasian individuals from Russia, aged roughly 6 to 90 years, who were systemically healthy. Each donor gave 8 to 10 milliliters of peripheral blood, drawn into EDTA-treated Vacutainer tubes. PBMCs were isolated by Ficoll-Paque density-gradient centrifugation, with at least 6 million obtained per sample. Trizol reagent was used to extract total RNA from PBMCs, with at least 6 micrograms per sample. For every donor, flow cytometry on a PBMC aliquot measured the percentage of naive CD45RAhigh/CD27high T cells.

Of note for this clonotype: Which antigen it targets is not known. No clone much larger than this one lies a single base away; base qualities are absent.

Library generation was performed with 5' RACE. Instrument on record: Illumina HiSeq 2500. A second roughly 7 to 11 cycle PCR used a sample-barcoded 5' primer and a J-beta primer mix. Each TCR beta cDNA molecule received a unique molecular identifier from a template-switch 5' adaptor carrying 12 random nucleotides. Each sample yielded at least 3 million CDR3-containing paired-end reads. First-strand cDNA was synthesized from all RNA with the Mint cDNA synthesis kit, primed by a TRBC-specific oligonucleotide. Following uracil-DNA glycosylase treatment, all cDNA underwent a first 18-cycle PCR with the universal primers M1SS and BC2_uni_R. The study's processing was this. Normalization of each sample was performed by random selection of 1 million high-quality reads, each carrying a distinct molecular identifier. Reads with shared molecular identifiers were discarded instead of being binned into consensus sequences. CDR3 identification, clonotype clustering and error correction used MiTCR with a Q25 quality threshold and the strictest error-elimination algorithm. Lower-bound total TCR beta diversity was estimated with a nonparametric unseen species model using Euler transformation. TCRdb trimmed public reads at Q25 via fastp, called clones via MiXCR and kept in-frame beta chains. Each entry is one CDR3 protein sequence, shown with its most common DNA and genes. TCRdb, rather than the study authors, made the V and J calls. This sample comprises 800,000 to 1,300,000 distinct CDR3 sequences, about 25% of them detected only once. About 0.8% of the sample goes to the ten largest clones.

The same data also contributed to another study, on T cells of mothers and their children. Per that second paper: Nine systemically healthy Caucasian individuals served as donors, namely three mothers together with their six children. cDNA synthesis consumed the entire amount of extracted RNA, loaded at about 1.5 ug RNA in each 15 ul reaction. In the second PCR, sample barcodes and 2-4 random nucleotides were introduced via the M1S primer. More than 8 million TCR beta CDR3 reads were obtained from each mother, and roughly 3.1 million reads were obtained from each child. In both related and unrelated pairs, thymic selection shapes the output of TCR recombination in a similar way, with inherited differences having only a minor effect. Related mother-child pairs always showed normalized repertoire overlap that was slightly higher than in unrelated mother-child pairs, though the difference was never significant. With a sensitivity of 90 to 100 clones per million clonotypes, no persistent microchimeric T cell clones were detected. In the study, deep NGS was used to compare the TCR beta repertoires of mothers and children, and features distinguishing related mother-child pairs from unrelated individuals were sought. Mothers averaged 40 +/- 4 years of age and children averaged approximately 12 +/- 4 years. After adapter ligation with NEBNext reagents, the libraries were sequenced on Illumina HiSeq 2000 with 100+100 nt paired-end reads. To prevent cross-contamination, the mother and child libraries were prepared a month apart and were sequenced in separate runs. Each donor had between about 500,000 and 2,300,000 distinct TCR beta clonotypes identified. Naive TCR beta clonotypes were estimated from low-frequency clonotypes matched to each donor's FACS-determined naive share, without sorting.

The sequence was obtained from a girl aged 2 to 9 in good health. Here the chain combines TRBV20-1 and TRBJ2-7, with 9 middle bases fitting TRBD1. The specimen was blood. The DNA sequence follows: TGCAGTGCTAGAAAGGGGTCGGGACAGGGTAAGAACGAGCAGTACTTC. Its amino acids are CSARKGSGQGKNEQYF.